These 28 T cell receptor beta chains came from one sample sequenced in a study of cytomegalovirus exposure and HLA in healthy donors. Primers: 60 Vbeta forward and 13 Jbeta reverse. The assay was immunoSEQ multiplex PCR, and TCRdb's table has in-frame clones only and misses some. The sample has 100,000 to 150,000 clones. The sequencing sample was made of PBMCs. These receptors all stem from a woman between 35 and 50 years old in good health and CMV-seronegative.

The V call is TRBV11-2, the J call TRBJ2-3; possible D gene TRBD1, 6 bases. Germline V CDR1 and CDR2: SGHAT, FQNNGV. Trimming stripped 4 bases from V and 3 bases from J, with 14 bases between. The length of the CDR3 is 15 residues. CDR3: CASSSRGVYTDTQYF. The DNA of the CDR3 is TGTGCCAGCAGCTCCAGGGGTGTTTATACAGATACGCAGTATTTT. The whole variable domain, remainder taken from reference TRBV11-2 and TRBJ2-3, is EAGVAQSPRYKIIEKRQSVAFWCNPISGHATLYWYQQILGQGPKLLIQFQNNGVVDDSQLPKDRFSAERLKGVDSTLKIQPAKLEDSAVYLCASSSRGVYTDTQYFGPGTRLTVL.

The V call is TRBV5-1, the J call TRBJ2-3; D not resolved. The CDR3 covers 13 residues. Per the germline V gene, CDR1 is SGHRS and CDR2 is YFSETQ. Deletions cut 2 bases from V and 2 bases from J, with 6 bases between. The CDR3 here is CASSLQPTDTQYF. CDR3 bases: TGCGCCAGCAGCTTACAGCCCACAGATACGCAGTATTTT.

CDR3 protein: CASSTRAGTPDIQYF. The DNA of the CDR3 is TGTGCCAGTAGTACACGAGCCGGGACACCGGACATTCAGTACTTC. This chain uses TRBV19 with TRBJ2-4; weak D call: TRBD1 (6 bases). Germline V gene data show CDR1 as LNHDA and CDR2 as SQIVND (reference sequence). The CDR3 sequence is 15 residues long. V dropped 4 bases and J dropped 8 bases, with 18 bases sitting between them.

The rearrangement uses TRBV7-9 and TRBJ1-6; 8 nucleotides agree with TRBD1. Germline assignment: CDR1 SEHNR and CDR2 FQNEAQ (reference sequence). With 5 bases clipped from V and 9 bases from J, the junction kept 18 bases outside the gene matches. This CDR3 is 18 amino acids long. CDR3 bases: TGTGCCAGCAGCGCGGGGCAGGGGGCCTCTCTATCGGGTTCACCCCTCCACTTT. Its protein is CASSAGQGASLSGSPLHF.

V usage is TRBV15 and J usage is TRBJ2-2; D is unclear. Trimming took 4 bases from V and 3 from J, leaving 9 bases between them. The CDR3 covers 14 residues. CDR1 and CDR2 (germline): LNHNV, YYDKDF (reference sequence). CDR3 in DNA: TGTGCCACCAGCATAACACGGGACACCGGGGAGCTGTTTTTT. Translating gives CATSITRDTGELFF.

The chain links TRBV6-5 to TRBJ2-5; the match to TRBD2 covers 9 bases. V lost 7 bases to trimming and J lost 3 bases; unmatched junction nucleotides: 9. Germline V CDR1 and CDR2: MNHEY, SVGAGI. The CDR3 contains 15 residues. The CDR3 nucleotides are TGTGCCAGCAAGGGTCCCCAGCGGGGGGAAGAGACCCAGTACTTC. It yields the protein CASKGPQRGEETQYF.

Note on this clone: Sequence at one end of the junction differs from germline and may be a read error. The chain combines TRBV10-3 with TRBJ2-7; 8 nucleotides line up with TRBD2. This CDR3 spans 12 amino acids. Germline assignment: CDR1 ENHRY and CDR2 SYGVKD. CDR3 amino acids: CAINGGAGGLYF. The DNA of the CDR3 is TGTGCCATCAACGGAGGGGCGGGGGGCTTGTATTTC.

The chain carries TRBV10-3 and TRBJ2-5; D might be TRBD1 (6 bases). The CDR3 contains 12 residues. The germline gives CDR1 ENHRY, CDR2 SYGVKD. V lost 3 bases and J lost 4, with 6 bases in between. The CDR3 bases are TGTGCCATCAGTGAACAGGGAGAGACCCAGTACTTC. Translated, it gives CAISEQGETQYF.

This chain connects TRBV4-3 to TRBJ1-1, with unresolved D. V was pared by 2 bases and J by 4 bases, with 11 bases between. Germline V gene sequence: CDR1 LGHNA, CDR2 YSLEER. The CDR3 is 14 residues long. The CDR3 nucleotides read TGCGCCAGCAGCCAACCTCCAGAAAGCACTGAAGCTTTCTTT. Its protein product is CASSQPPESTEAFF.

This sequence joins TRBV6-1 and TRBJ1-3, with TRBD1 identical over 8 bases. Trimming cost V 1 base and J 8 bases; bases outside gene matches: 4. Germline V gene data show CDR1 as MNHNS and CDR2 as SASEGT. This CDR3 region has 14 residues. The CDR3 DNA sequence: TGTGCCAGCAGTGAAGGGCAGGGGGCGGACACCATATATTTT. Translating it yields CASSEGQGADTIYF.

The chain employs TRBV7-9 and TRBJ2-3; weak D call: TRBD2 (7 bases). The CDR3 loop spans 15 amino acids. Trimming removed 3 bases at V and 1 base at J, with 11 bases between. Per germline, CDR1 SEHNR and CDR2 FQNEAQ (reference sequence). DNA of the CDR3: TGTGCCAGCAGCTTGGGGGGGCAGGGCACAGATACGCAGTATTTT. Translating gives CASSLGGQGTDTQYF.

V usage is TRBV2 and J usage is TRBJ2-1, with TRBD2 identical over 11 bases. V was clipped by 6 bases and J by 12 bases; unmatched bases: 13. CDR1 SNHLY and CDR2 FYNNEI come from the germline V gene. This CDR3 has 15 residues. The DNA for the CDR3 is TGTGCCAGCAGGCCACTAGCGGGGGCCCTCGTGGCGCAGTTCTTC. This codes for CASRPLAGALVAQFF.

Here the CDR3 DNA reads TGTGCCAGCAGCTTGTACGGCCAGGGAAGTCAGCCCCAGCATTTT. It is translated as CASSLYGQGSQPQHF. The chain recombines TRBV5-6 with TRBJ1-5; perhaps TRBD1 as D (5 bases). Germline V CDR1 and CDR2: SGHDT, YYEEEE. V was trimmed by 1 base and J by 6 bases, leaving 14 bases between them. This CDR3 is 15 amino acids long.

CDR3 residues: CATSEGERGNTIYF. CDR3 nucleotide sequence: TGTGCCACCAGCGAGGGGGAACGAGGAAACACCATATATTTT. The gene calls are TRBV15 and TRBJ1-3; tentative D call: TRBD1 (6 bases). Per germline, CDR1 LNHNV and CDR2 YYDKDF (reference sequence). This CDR3 is 14 amino acids long. Trimming took 5 bases from V and 4 from J, leaving 12 bases between them.

The chain employs TRBV7-2 and TRBJ1-1, with 10 bases lining up with TRBD1. The CDR3 is 17 amino acids. After removal of 3 bases from V and 4 bases from J, the junction contained 11 bases not matched to a gene. Per germline, CDR1 SGHTA and CDR2 FQGNSA. In DNA form, the CDR3 reads TGTGCCAGCAGCTTGCCGGGACAGGGGATGAAAGGCACTGAAGCTTTCTTT. Residues: CASSLPGQGMKGTEAFF.

This rearrangement joins TRBV10-3 to TRBJ1-2; tentatively, D is TRBD1 (5 bases). Looked up from germline, CDR1 is ENHRY and CDR2 is SYGVKD. Trimming removed 3 bases at V and 7 bases at J, with 18 bases between. The CDR3 runs to 15 residues. As DNA, the CDR3 is TGTGCCATCAGTGAAGAAGTCAGGGTGATTGGTGGCTACACCTTC. This sequence encodes CAISEEVRVIGGYTF.

The gene calls are TRBV7-2 and TRBJ2-2, with D unclear. Germline V gene data show CDR1 as SGHTA and CDR2 as FQGNSA. This CDR3 is 14 amino acids long. V was shortened by 3 bases and J by 4 bases, with 9 bases between the two germline ends. DNA for the CDR3: TGTGCCAGCAGCTTTACGATCGGCACCGGGGAGCTGTTTTTT. Amino acids: CASSFTIGTGELFF.

The chain recombines TRBV7-9 with TRBJ2-1; 7 bases agree with TRBD2. The V gene's germline CDR1 is SEHNR and CDR2 FQNEAQ (reference sequence). The CDR3 runs to 16 residues. Trimming cost V 2 bases and J 0 bases; bases outside gene matches: 4. The CDR3 DNA follows: TGTGCCAGCAGCTTAACAGCGGGGCTCTCCTACAATGAGCAGTTCTTC. It translates to CASSLTAGLSYNEQFF.

The chain uses TRBV6-5 and TRBJ1-3, with 8 bases fitting TRBD1. This CDR3 is built from 15 residues. Germline values: CDR1 MNHEY, CDR2 SVGAGI. V trimming: 6 bases; J trimming: 3 bases; junction bases outside the gene matches: 7. The CDR3 DNA sequence: TGTGCCAGCAGGCCTACAGGGGGACTTGGAAACACCATATATTTT. Amino acid sequence: CASRPTGGLGNTIYF.

This chain connects TRBV2 to TRBJ1-4; D remains unclear. CDR3 length equals 15 residues. CDR1 and CDR2 (germline): SNHLY, FYNNEI. Trimming took off 1 base at V and 6 bases at J, with 12 bases between the two ends. The CDR3 nucleotides read TGTGCCAGCAGTGAAGAGCGGACCGCCTATGAAAAACTGTTTTTT. Its protein product is CASSEERTAYEKLFF.

The rearrangement joins TRBV19 to TRBJ2-6, with a weak D call TRBD2 (7 bases). Deletions cut 3 bases from V and 3 bases from J, with 12 bases between. The CDR3 sequence is 16 residues long. Germline assignment: CDR1 LNHDA and CDR2 SQIVND (reference sequence). The CDR3 loop is CASSIEGGSGANVLTF. The CDR3 DNA reads TGTGCCAGTAGTATTGAGGGGGGGAGTGGGGCCAACGTCCTGACTTTC.

The chain combines TRBV18 with TRBJ1-1, with D hard to call. The CDR3 consists of 13 residues. CDR1 is KGHSH and CDR2 is LQKENI in the germline V gene. V dropped 5 bases and J dropped 3 bases, with 10 bases sitting between them. This CDR3 is CASSVSSDTEAFF. The CDR3 region has the DNA TGTGCCAGCTCAGTAAGTTCGGACACTGAAGCTTTCTTT.

This sequence joins TRBV19 and TRBJ2-5, with 7 nucleotides matching TRBD1. The CDR3 sequence is 15 residues long. V was pared by 6 bases and J by 4 bases, with 11 bases of the junction left unmatched. Per the germline V gene, CDR1 is LNHDA and CDR2 is SQIVND (reference sequence). The CDR3 coding sequence is TGTGCCAGTAGGGGTAGGGGGCGCGGATTAGAGACCCAGTACTTC. The encoded protein is CASRGRGRGLETQYF.

The CDR3 bases are TGCGCCAGCAGCCAGCAGGGGTTTGGCACCGGGGAGCTGTTTTTT. Protein product: CASSQQGFGTGELFF. This chain links TRBV4-3 with TRBJ2-2; D perhaps matches TRBD1 (6 bases). This CDR3 is built from 15 residues. Germline V lookup: CDR1 LGHNA, CDR2 YSLEER. Trimming removed 3 bases at V and 4 bases at J, with 12 bases between.

This chain connects TRBV4-3 to TRBJ1-2; TRBD1 is a possible D gene (6 bases). CDR1 LGHNA and CDR2 YSLEER come from the germline V gene. The CDR3 sequence is 17 residues long. Trimming cost V 1 base and J 2 bases, with 17 bases left between them. CDR3 DNA sequence: TGCGCCAGCAGCCAAGCAGTCAGGGGCAATACAAACTATGGCTACACCTTC. Translation gives CASSQAVRGNTNYGYTF.

The V gene is TRBV28, the J gene TRBJ1-2, with D possibly being TRBD1 (5 bases). The CDR3 is 15 residues long. V shed 1 base and J shed 4 bases, with 13 bases lying between them. Germline CDR1 MDHEN, CDR2 SYDVKM. This chain's CDR3 is CASSLSPTGRYGYTF. The CDR3 DNA is TGTGCCAGCAGTTTATCGCCCACAGGCCGCTATGGCTACACCTTC.

The chain carries TRBV5-4 and TRBJ1-1, with D possibly being TRBD1 (6 bases). Trimming cost V 0 bases and J 4 bases, with 7 bases left between them. The germline CDR1 and CDR2 sequences are SGHNT and YYREEE (reference sequence). CDR3 length equals 13 residues. The CDR3 protein is CASSLGQVTEAFF. DNA for the CDR3: TGTGCCAGCAGCTTGGGACAGGTCACTGAAGCTTTCTTT.

The chain has TRBV7-2 and TRBJ1-6, with D hard to call. CDR3 length: 17 amino acids. The V gene's germline CDR1 is SGHTA and CDR2 FQGNSA. The V gene lost 4 bases and the J gene lost 0 bases, with 13 bases spanning the gap. The CDR3 DNA follows: TGTGCCAGCAGCTCAGGCCGGCAGAGCTCCTATAATTCACCCCTCCACTTT. Residues: CASSSGRQSSYNSPLHF.